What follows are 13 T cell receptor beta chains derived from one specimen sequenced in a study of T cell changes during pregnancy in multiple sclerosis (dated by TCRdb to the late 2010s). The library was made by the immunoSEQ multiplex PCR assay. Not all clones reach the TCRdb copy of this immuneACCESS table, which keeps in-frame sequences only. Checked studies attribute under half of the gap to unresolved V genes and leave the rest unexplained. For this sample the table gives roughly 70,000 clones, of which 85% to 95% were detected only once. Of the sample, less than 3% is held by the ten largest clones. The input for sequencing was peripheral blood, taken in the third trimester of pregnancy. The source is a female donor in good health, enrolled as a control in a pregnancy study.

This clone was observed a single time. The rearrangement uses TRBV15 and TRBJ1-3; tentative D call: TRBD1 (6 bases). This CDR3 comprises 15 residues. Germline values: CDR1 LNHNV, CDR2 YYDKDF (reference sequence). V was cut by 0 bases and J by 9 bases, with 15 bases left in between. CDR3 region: CATSRDNRAGGTIYF. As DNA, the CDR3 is TGTGCCACCAGCAGAGATAACAGGGCTGGAGGCACCATATATTTT.

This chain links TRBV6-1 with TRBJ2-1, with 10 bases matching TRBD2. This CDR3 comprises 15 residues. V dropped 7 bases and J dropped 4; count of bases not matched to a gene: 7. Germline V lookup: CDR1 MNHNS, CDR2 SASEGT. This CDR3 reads CASIRGLAAYNEQFF. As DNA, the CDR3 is TGTGCCAGCATCAGAGGACTAGCGGCATACAATGAGCAGTTCTTC.

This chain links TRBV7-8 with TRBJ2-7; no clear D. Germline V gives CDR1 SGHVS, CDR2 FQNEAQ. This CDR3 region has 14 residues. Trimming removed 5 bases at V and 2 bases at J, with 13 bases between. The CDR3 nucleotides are TGTGCCAGCAGCCGAGGCGGTCCTACCTACGAGCAGTACTTC. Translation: CASSRGGPTYEQYF.

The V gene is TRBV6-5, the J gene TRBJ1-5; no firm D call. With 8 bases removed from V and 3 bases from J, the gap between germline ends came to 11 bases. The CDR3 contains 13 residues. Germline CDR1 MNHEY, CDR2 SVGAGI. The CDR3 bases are TGTGCCAGCGGGAGAGCGGACAATCAGCCCCAGCATTTT. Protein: CASGRADNQPQHF.

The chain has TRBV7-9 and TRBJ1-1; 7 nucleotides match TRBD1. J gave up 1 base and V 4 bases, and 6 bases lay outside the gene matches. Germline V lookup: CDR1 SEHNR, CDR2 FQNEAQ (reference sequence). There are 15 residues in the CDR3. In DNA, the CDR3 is TGTGCCAGCAGCTCCAACGACAGGGCGAACACTGAAGCTTTCTTT. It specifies CASSSNDRANTEAFF.

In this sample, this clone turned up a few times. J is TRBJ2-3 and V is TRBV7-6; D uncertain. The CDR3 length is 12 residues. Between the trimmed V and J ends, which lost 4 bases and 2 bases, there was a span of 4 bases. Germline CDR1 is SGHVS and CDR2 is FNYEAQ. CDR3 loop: CASSSNTDTQYF. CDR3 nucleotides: TGTGCCAGCAGCTCTAACACAGATACGCAGTATTTT.

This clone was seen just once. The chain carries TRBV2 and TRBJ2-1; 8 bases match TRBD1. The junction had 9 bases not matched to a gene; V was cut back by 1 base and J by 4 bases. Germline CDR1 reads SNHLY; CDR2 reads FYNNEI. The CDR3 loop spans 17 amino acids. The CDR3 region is CASSEGRAGGPYNEQFF. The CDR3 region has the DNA TGTGCCAGCAGTGAAGGGAGGGCAGGGGGCCCTTACAATGAGCAGTTCTTC. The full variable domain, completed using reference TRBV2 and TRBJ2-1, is EPEVTQTPSHQVTQMGQEVILRCVPISNHLYFYWYRQILGQKVEFLVSFYNNEISEKSEIFDDQFSVERPDGSNFTLKIRSTKLEDSAMYFCASSEGRAGGPYNEQFFGPGTRLTVL.

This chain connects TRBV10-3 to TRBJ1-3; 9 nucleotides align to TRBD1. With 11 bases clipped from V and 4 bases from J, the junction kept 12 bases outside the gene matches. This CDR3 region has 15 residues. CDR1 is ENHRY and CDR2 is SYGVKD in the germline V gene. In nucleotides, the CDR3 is TGTGCCCCGGGGGCCTGGACAGGGGCGGGAAACACCATATATTTT. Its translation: CAPGAWTGAGNTIYF.

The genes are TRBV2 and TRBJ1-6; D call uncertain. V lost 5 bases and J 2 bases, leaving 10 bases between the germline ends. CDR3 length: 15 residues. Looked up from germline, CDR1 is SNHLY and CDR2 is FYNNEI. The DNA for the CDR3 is TGTGCCAGCAGTTCTCGAGGCCCCTATAATTCACCCCTCCACTTT. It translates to CASSSRGPYNSPLHF.

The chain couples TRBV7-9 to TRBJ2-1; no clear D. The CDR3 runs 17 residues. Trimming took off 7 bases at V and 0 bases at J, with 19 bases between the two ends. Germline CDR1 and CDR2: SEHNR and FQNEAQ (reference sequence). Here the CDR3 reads CASTPPSQVGSYNEQFF. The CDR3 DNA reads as TGTGCCAGCACCCCCCCGTCTCAGGTGGGCTCCTACAATGAGCAGTTCTTC.

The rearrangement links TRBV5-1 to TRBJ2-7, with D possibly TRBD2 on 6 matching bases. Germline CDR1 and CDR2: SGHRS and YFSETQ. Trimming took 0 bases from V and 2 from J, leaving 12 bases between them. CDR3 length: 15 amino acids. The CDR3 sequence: CASSLAGVSAYEQYF. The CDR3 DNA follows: TGCGCCAGCAGCTTGGCGGGGGTATCGGCCTACGAGCAGTACTTC.

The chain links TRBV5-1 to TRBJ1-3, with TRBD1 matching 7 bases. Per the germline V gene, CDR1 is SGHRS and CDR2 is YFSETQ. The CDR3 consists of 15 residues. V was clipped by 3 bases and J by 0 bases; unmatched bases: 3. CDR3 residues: CASSWGTASGNTIYF. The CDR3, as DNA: TGCGCCAGCAGCTGGGGGACAGCCTCTGGAAACACCATATATTTT.

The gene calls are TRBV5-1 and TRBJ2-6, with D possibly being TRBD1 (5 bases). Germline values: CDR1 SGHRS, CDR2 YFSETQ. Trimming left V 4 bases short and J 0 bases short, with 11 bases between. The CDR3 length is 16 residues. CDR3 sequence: CASSGDRRSGANVLTF. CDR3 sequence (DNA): TGCGCCAGCAGCGGTGACAGACGCTCTGGGGCCAACGTCCTGACTTTC.